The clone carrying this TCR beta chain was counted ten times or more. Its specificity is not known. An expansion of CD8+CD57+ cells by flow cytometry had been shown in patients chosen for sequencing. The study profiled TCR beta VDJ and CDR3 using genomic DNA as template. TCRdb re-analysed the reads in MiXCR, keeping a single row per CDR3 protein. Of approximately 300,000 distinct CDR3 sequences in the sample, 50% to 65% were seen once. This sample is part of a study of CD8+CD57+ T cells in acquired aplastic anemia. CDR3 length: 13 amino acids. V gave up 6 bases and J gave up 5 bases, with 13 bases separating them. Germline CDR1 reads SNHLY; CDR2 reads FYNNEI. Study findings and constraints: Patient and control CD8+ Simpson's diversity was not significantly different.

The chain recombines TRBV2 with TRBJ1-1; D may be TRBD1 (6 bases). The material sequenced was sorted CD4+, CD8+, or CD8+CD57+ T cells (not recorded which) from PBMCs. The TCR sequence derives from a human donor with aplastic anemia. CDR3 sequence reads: CASSRLGGTEAFF. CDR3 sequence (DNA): TGTGCCAGCAGCCGGCTAGGGGGGACTGAAGCTTTCTTT.